The 15 T cell receptor beta chains below all came from one sample that was sequenced in a study of blood T cell repertoires in COVID-19 (dated by TCRdb to 2020 to 2021). The library was built by means of the immunoSEQ multiplex PCR assay. The source is immuneACCESS, and TCRdb retained only in-frame sequences with V and J called. Part of the clones is not carried over; for the studies checked, unresolved V genes explain less than half of this, and the remainder is unexplained. The sample table contains around 250,000 clones; only one count was recorded for about 87% of them. The ten biggest clones cover about 1.5% of the sample. The specimen was PBMCs or T cells enriched from blood (not recorded which). The origin of the receptors is a woman aged 45-65 years who had recovered from COVID-19.

This chain links TRBV30 with TRBJ1-6; 9 bases map to TRBD1. The CDR3 runs to 14 residues. J was trimmed by 9 bases and V by 0 bases; bases with no gene match: 3. Germline assignment: CDR1 GTSNPN and CDR2 SVGIG (reference sequence). CDR3 DNA sequence: TGTGCCTGGAGTGTAGGGGACAGGGTTTCACCCCTCCACTTT. This sequence encodes CAWSVGDRVSPLHF.

This chain links TRBV3-1 (or the pseudogene TRBV3-2) with TRBJ1-2, with a possible D match to TRBD1 (5 bases). This CDR3 is built from 15 residues. V lost 5 bases, J lost 0 bases, and 13 bases lay in between. Germline V gene data show CDR1 as LGHDT and CDR2 as YNNKEL (reference sequence). The CDR3 spells CASSTFSTANYGYTF. The CDR3 DNA is TGTGCCAGCAGCACCTTTTCGACAGCTAACTATGGCTACACCTTC.

The genes are TRBV27 and TRBJ2-1; TRBD2 is a possible D gene (6 bases). From germline, CDR1 is MNHEY and CDR2 SMNVEV (reference sequence). V shed 3 bases and J shed 4 bases, with 28 bases lying between them. This CDR3 comprises 20 residues. DNA of the CDR3: TGTGCCAGCAGTTTTTTCCCCACGGGAGTTGGAGATTGGAGGTACAATGAGCAGTTCTTC. It is translated as CASSFFPTGVGDWRYNEQFF.

V and J are TRBV29-1 and TRBJ2-6; 8 positions agree with TRBD1. The length of the CDR3 is 15 residues. With 8 bases clipped from V and 4 bases from J, the junction kept 10 bases outside the gene matches. The germline CDR1 and CDR2 sequences are SQVTM and ANQGSEA. CDR3 coding DNA: TGCAGCACCTCAGGGGGCGGGTCAGGGGCCAACGTCCTGACTTTC. This gives the protein CSTSGGGSGANVLTF. Combining the CDR3 with reference TRBV29-1 and TRBJ2-6 gives the whole variable domain SAVISQKPSRDICQRGTSLTIQCQVDSQVTMMFWYRQQPGQSLTLIATANQGSEATYESGFVIDKFPISRPNLTFSTLTVSNMSPEDSSIYLCSTSGGGSGANVLTFGAGSRLTVL.

V gene TRBV30 combines with J gene TRBJ1-3; D possibly corresponds to TRBD1 (5 bases). This CDR3 has 15 amino acids. Trimming removed 4 bases from V and 0 bases from J, with 13 bases in between. Per germline, CDR1 GTSNPN and CDR2 SVGIG (reference sequence). In DNA form, the CDR3 reads TGTGCCTGGAAGCGAATGGGGGGCTCTGGAAACACCATATATTTT. Its protein product is CAWKRMGGSGNTIYF.

The chain carries TRBV27 and TRBJ2-3, with a weak D call TRBD2 (6 bases). CDR1 and CDR2 from the germline V gene are MNHEY and SMNVEV (reference sequence). The V end was cut by 6 bases, the J end by 2 bases, with 15 bases between. CDR3 length: 15 amino acids. This CDR3 is CASSGLATNTDTQYF. CDR3 coding DNA: TGTGCCAGCAGCGGGCTAGCGACTAACACAGATACGCAGTATTTT.

The chain is built from TRBV4-1 and TRBJ1-2, with D hard to call. The V end lost 4 bases, the J end lost 7 bases, and 25 bases lay between the germline ends. Germline values: CDR1 MGHRA, CDR2 YSYEKL. CDR3 length equals 17 residues. CDR3 protein: CASSRILSWERYGGYTF. For the CDR3, the DNA is TGCGCCAGCAGCCGCATTTTATCTTGGGAGAGATATGGTGGCTACACCTTC.

With respect to this clone: Other DNA sequences in the sample encode the same CDR3. The V call is TRBV7-2, the J call TRBJ1-1; D may be TRBD1 (6 bases). CDR3 size: 13 residues. Germline CDR1 reads SGHTA; CDR2 reads FQGNSA. V was cut by 5 bases and J by 1 base, with 8 bases left in between. CDR3 DNA sequence: TGTGCCAGCAGCCGACAGGAGAACACTGAAGCTTTCTTT. Its translation: CASSRQENTEAFF.

The chain links TRBV29-1 to TRBJ2-7; a weak D match, TRBD2 (6 bases). The CDR3 contains 13 residues. The germline V gene encodes CDR1 SQVTM and CDR2 ANQGSEA. Trimming shortened V by 4 bases and J by 6 bases, and 16 bases separated the two germline ends. CDR3: CSVVGGIGGEQYF. The CDR3, as DNA: TGCAGCGTTGTGGGCGGGATCGGCGGCGAGCAGTACTTC.

The chain couples TRBV10-3 to TRBJ2-7; 9 positions match TRBD1. With 10 bases clipped from V and 2 bases from J, the junction kept 3 bases outside the gene matches. Germline V lookup: CDR1 ENHRY, CDR2 SYGVKD. The CDR3 consists of 12 residues. This chain's CDR3 is CATGQGTYEQYF. The CDR3 DNA sequence: TGTGCCACCGGACAGGGGACCTACGAGCAGTACTTC.

CDR3 in amino acids: CASSAGTGGYLLHF. CDR3 sequence (DNA): TGTGCCAGCAGTGCCGGGACAGGGGGTTATCTCCTCCACTTT. This chain links TRBV25-1 with TRBJ1-6, with 11 bases fitting TRBD1. Looked up from germline, CDR1 is MGHDK and CDR2 is SYGVNS. The CDR3 totals 14 residues. V was clipped by 4 bases and J by 15 bases; unmatched bases: 8. Full variable domain (remainder filled in from reference TRBV25-1 and TRBJ1-6): EADIYQTPRYLVIGTGKKITLECSQTMGHDKMYWYQQDPGMELHLIHYSYGVNSTEKGDLSSESTVSRIRTEHFPLTLESARPSHTSQYLCASSAGTGGYLLHFGNGTRLTVT.

The chain uses TRBV19 and TRBJ1-1, with a possible D match to TRBD1 (5 bases). CDR3 size: 15 residues. CDR1 and CDR2 from the germline V gene are LNHDA and SQIVND (reference sequence). Deletions cut 4 bases from V and 1 base from J, with 13 bases between. CDR3 bases: TGTGCCAGTAGTACCCGGGACTCCGGGAACACTGAAGCTTTCTTT. As protein: CASSTRDSGNTEAFF. Together with reference TRBV19 and TRBJ1-1, the CDR3 gives the full variable domain: DGGITQSPKYLFRKEGQNVTLSCEQNLNHDAMYWYRQDPGQGLRLIYYSQIVNDFQKGDIAEGYSVSREKKESFPLTVTSAQKNPTAFYLCASSTRDSGNTEAFFGQGTRLTVV.

The CDR3 region has the DNA TGTGCCACCTTAAGGGACACTCAGGGCAGTGAGCAGTTCTTC. Its protein is CATLRDTQGSEQFF. This chain connects TRBV15 to TRBJ2-1; D is perhaps TRBD1 (6 bases). V was pared by 8 bases and J by 9 bases, with 20 bases between. Germline assignment: CDR1 LNHNV and CDR2 YYDKDF (reference sequence). This CDR3 has 14 residues.

The gene calls are TRBV4-1 and TRBJ1-5; the D gene is possibly TRBD1 (5 bases). Germline V gene data show CDR1 as MGHRA and CDR2 as YSYEKL. This CDR3 spans 17 amino acids. Trimming left V 4 bases short and J 1 base short, with 17 bases between. The chain's CDR3 is CASSLLSWGPSNQPQHF. The DNA for the CDR3 is TGCGCCAGCAGCCTCCTCTCCTGGGGCCCAAGCAATCAGCCCCAGCATTTT.

The chain uses TRBV15 and TRBJ1-2; TRBD1 matches at 8 bases. V was clipped by 3 bases and J by 2 bases; unmatched bases: 8. The CDR3 runs to 16 residues. The germline V gene encodes CDR1 LNHNV and CDR2 YYDKDF (reference sequence). CDR3 amino acids: CATSRESQGANYGYTF. In DNA form, the CDR3 reads TGTGCCACCAGCAGGGAATCCCAGGGGGCGAACTATGGCTACACCTTC.